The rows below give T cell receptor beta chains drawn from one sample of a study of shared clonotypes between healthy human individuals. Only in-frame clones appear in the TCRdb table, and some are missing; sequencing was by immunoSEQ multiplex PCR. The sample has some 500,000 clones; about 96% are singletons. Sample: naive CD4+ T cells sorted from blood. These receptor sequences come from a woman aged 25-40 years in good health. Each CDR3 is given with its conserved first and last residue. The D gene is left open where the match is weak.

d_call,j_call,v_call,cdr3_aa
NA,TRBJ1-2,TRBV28,CASSSQGYGYTF
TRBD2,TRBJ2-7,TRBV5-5,CASSPLAGDIYEQYF
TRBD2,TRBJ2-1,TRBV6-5,CASSLSGSSYNEQFF
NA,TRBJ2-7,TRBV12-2,CASRLIPKIPPVQLYLEQYF
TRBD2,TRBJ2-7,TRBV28,CASSPFSGTYEQYF
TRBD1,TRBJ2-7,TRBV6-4,CASTRDRSYEQYF
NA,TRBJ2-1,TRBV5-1,CASSVGRDGYNEQFF
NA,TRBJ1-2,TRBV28,CASTPRGYGYTF
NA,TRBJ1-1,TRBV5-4,CASRTPRETEAFF
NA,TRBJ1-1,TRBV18,CASSPPGRRGTNTEAFF
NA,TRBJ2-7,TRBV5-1,CASTDRADGPYEQYF
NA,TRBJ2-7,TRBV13,CASSLDPPSGQYF
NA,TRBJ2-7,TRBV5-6,CASSSAIGAYEQYF
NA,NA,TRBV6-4,CASSDSPYEQYF
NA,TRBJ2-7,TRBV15,CATSTGRRATSYEQYF
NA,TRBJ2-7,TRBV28,CASSSQYEQYF
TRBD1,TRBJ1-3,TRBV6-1,CASSEGSGQGRNTIYF
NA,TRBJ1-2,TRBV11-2,CASSLTPQGSYGYTF
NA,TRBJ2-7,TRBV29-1,CSVDGGAYEQYF
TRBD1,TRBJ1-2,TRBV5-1,CASSWKTGVEGYTF
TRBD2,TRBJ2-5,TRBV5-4,CASSQGLAGVVGEQYF
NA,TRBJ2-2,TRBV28,CASSSGGTNTGELFF
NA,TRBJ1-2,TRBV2,CASSVSGNRARYGYTF
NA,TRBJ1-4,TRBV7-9,CASSLRGDIEEKLFF
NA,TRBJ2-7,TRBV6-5,CASSGYLAYEQYF
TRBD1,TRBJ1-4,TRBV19,CASSTGGTNYFATNEKLFF
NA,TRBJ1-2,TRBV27,CASSWTAEGFGYTF
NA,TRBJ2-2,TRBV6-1,CASSVTSLSNTGELFF
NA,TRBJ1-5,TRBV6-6,CASSLYRDNQPQHF
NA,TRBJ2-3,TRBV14,CASSRRGDSFSTDTQYF
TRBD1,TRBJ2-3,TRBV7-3,CASSLGDRGPDTQYF
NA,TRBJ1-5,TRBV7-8,CASSLRGQPQHF
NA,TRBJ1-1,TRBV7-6,CASSLDPGLGTEAFF
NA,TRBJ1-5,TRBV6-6,CASGYPGAQPQHF
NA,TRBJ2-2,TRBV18,CASSPGAEYTGELFF
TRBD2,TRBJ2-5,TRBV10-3,CAISAAGGEQYF
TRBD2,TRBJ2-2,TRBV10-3,CAISDEPRLARNTGELFF
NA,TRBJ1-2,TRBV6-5,CATRINYGYTF
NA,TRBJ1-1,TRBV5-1,CASSVNPGKATEAFF
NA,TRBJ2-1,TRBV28,CASSLVGAPRGEQFF
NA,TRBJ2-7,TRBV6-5,CASSSEGIAYEQYF
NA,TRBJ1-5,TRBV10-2,CATQPYNSNQPQHF
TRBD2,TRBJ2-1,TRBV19,CASSTGLVSREQFF
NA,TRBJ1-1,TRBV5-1,CASIGVVETEAFF
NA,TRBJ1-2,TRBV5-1,CASGENRYPSGYTF
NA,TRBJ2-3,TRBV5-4,CASSPRFTSTDTQYF
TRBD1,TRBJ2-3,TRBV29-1,CSGRTGASTDTQYF
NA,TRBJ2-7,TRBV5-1,CASSVGSSATYYEQYF
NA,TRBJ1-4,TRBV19,CASRNMDEKLFF
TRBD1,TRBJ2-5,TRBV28,CASSYSDRGLYF
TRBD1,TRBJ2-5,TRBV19,CASSIRGPQETQYF
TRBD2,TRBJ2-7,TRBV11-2,CASSLALAGRRPYEQYF
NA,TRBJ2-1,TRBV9,CASSVKGIGPYNEQFF
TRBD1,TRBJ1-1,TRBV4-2,CASSQGWTGGTEAFF
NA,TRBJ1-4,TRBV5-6,CASSSTGLTEKLFF